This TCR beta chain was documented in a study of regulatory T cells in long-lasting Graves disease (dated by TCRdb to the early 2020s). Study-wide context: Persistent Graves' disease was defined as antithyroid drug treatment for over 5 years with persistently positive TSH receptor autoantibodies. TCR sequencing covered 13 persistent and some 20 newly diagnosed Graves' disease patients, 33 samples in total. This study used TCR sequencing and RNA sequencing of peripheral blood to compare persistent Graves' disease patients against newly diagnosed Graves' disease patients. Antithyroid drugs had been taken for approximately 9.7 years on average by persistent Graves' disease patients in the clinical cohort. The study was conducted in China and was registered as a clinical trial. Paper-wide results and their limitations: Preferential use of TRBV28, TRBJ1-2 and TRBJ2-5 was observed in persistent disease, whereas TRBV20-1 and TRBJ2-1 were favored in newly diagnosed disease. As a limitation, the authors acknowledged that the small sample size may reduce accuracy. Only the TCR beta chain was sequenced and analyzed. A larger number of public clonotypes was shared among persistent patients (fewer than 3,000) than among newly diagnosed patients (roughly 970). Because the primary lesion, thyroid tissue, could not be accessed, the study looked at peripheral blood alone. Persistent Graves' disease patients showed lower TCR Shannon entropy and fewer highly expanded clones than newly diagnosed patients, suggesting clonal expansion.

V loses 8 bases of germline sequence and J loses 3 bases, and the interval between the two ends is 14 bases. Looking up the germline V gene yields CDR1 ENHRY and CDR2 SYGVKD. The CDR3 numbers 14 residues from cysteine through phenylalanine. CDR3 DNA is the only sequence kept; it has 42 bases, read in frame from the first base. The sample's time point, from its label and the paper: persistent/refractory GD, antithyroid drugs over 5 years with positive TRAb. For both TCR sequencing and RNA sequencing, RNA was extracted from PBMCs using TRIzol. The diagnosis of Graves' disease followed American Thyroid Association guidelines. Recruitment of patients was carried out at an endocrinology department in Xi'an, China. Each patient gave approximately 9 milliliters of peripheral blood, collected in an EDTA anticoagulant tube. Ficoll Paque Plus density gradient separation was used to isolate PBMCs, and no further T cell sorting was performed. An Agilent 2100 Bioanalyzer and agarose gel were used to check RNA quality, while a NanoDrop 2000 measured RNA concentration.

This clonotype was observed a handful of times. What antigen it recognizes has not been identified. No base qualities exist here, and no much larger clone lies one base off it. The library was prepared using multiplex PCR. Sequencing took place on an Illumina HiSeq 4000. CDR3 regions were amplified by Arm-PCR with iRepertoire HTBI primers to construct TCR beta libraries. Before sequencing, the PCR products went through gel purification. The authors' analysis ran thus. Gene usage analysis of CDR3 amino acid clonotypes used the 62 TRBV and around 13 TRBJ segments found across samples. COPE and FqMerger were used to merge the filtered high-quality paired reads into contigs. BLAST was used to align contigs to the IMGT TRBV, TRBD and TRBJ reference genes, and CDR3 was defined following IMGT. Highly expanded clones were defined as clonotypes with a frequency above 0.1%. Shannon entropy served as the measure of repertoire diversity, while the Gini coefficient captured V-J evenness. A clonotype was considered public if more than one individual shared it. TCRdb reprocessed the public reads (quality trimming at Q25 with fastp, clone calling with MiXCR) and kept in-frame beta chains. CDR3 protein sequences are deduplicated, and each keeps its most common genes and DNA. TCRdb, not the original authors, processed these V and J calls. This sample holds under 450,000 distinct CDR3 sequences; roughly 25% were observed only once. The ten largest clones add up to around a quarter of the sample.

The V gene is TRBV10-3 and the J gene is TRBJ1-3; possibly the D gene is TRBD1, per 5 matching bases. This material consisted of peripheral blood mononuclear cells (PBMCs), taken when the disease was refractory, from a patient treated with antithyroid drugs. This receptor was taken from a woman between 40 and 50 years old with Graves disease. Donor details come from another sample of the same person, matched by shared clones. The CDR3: CAIRRVGSGNTIYF. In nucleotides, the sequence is TGTGCCATCCGCAGGGTTGGAAGTGGAAACACCATATATTTT.